This T cell receptor beta chain derives from a study of a mutant IDH1 vaccine in newly diagnosed glioma. About the study: Treated patients were roughly 60% male, around 38% female, mean age around 40 years.

As to time point: week 5, during vaccination. Alongside topical imiquimod, each dose of vaccine comprised 300 ug of mutant IDH1 20-mer peptide. Remarks on this clone: Its antigen remains unknown.

Clones were read by immunoSEQ multiplex PCR, and TCRdb kept only the in-frame ones, dropping some. The sample records more than 25,000 clones, approximately 79% being singletons. The CDR3 contains 13 residues. Germline loops: CDR1 MRHNA, CDR2 SNTAGT. The V segment lost 3 bases and the J segment 6 bases; nucleotides outside the gene matches: 5. The source is a man between 35 and 55 years old with glioma. Some clones in this sample may be carry-over from other donors' samples. This chain links TRBV6-4 with TRBJ2-7; 7 positions agree with TRBD1. This specimen consisted of PBMCs, obtained from a glioma patient whose treatment included an IDH1 peptide vaccine. The CDR3 nucleotides read TGTGCCAGCAGTGAAAGACAGGGCTCCGAGCAGTACTTC. Protein product: CASSERQGSEQYF.